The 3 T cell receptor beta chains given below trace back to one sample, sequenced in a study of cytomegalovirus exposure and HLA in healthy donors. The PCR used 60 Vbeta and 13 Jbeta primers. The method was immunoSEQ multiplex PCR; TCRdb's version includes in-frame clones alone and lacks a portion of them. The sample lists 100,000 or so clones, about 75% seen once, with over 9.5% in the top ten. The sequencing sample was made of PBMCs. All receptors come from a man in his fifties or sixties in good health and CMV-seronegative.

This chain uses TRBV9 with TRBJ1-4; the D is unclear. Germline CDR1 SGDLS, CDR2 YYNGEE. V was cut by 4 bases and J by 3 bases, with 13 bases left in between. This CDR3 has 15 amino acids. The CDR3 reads CASSPRRESNEKLFF. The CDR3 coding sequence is TGTGCCAGCAGCCCTCGACGGGAGTCTAATGAAAAACTGTTTTTT.

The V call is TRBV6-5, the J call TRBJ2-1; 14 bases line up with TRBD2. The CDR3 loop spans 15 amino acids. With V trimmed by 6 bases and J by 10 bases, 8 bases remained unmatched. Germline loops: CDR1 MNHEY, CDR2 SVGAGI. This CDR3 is CASRSTSGGAREQFF. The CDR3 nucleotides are TGTGCCAGCAGGTCGACTAGCGGGGGGGCCCGGGAGCAGTTCTTC.

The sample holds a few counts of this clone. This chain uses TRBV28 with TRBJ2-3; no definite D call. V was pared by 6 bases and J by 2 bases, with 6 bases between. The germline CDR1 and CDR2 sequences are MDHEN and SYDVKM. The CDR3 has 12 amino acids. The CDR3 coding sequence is TGTGCCAGCAGCCGACACACAGATACGCAGTATTTT. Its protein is CASSRHTDTQYF.